What follows are 23 T cell receptor beta chains derived from one specimen sequenced in a study of T cells in Graves' hyperthyroidism and ophthalmopathy. TCR beta CDR3 sequences were amplified from RNA transcripts. TCR CDR3 underwent first-round RT-PCR with the HTBI primer set. TCRdb independently ran MiXCR on the multiplex PCR reads; one entry per CDR3 protein. The table shows 390,000 or so distinct CDR3 sequences, with approximately 15% occurring only once. The sequencing sample was made of blood. The receptors shown here come from a man aged 18 to 29 with Graves' ophthalmopathy.

This clonotype has ten or more counts. This chain connects TRBV7-8 to TRBJ2-5; the D gene is possibly TRBD1 (6 bases). Per germline, CDR1 SGHVS and CDR2 FQNEAQ. The length of the CDR3 is 16 residues. The V and J ends lost 1 base and 2 bases respectively, with 14 bases between them. Here the CDR3 DNA reads TGTGCCAGCAGCTTAGGTCGGACAGCCCGTCAAGAGACCCAGTACTTC. Its translation: CASSLGRTARQETQYF.

V gene TRBV6-2 or TRBV6-3 combines with J gene TRBJ1-2; 8 bases line up with TRBD1. This CDR3 comprises 15 residues. Germline lookup yields CDR1 MNHEY and CDR2 SVGEGT. After removal of 5 bases from V and 5 bases from J, the junction contained 10 bases not matched to a gene. Written as DNA, the CDR3 is TGTGCCAGCAGTGGATCCGGACAGGGCCTTTATGGCTACACCTTC. Its translation is CASSGSGQGLYGYTF.

This clonotype was detected many times. The chain uses TRBV3-1 and TRBJ1-3; the D is unclear. The CDR3 covers 14 residues. Germline values: CDR1 LGHDT, CDR2 YNNKEL (reference sequence). Trimming stripped 4 bases from V and 2 bases from J, with 9 bases between. CDR3 DNA: TGTGCCAGCAGCCGGGGAACCCCTGGAAACACCATATATTTT. It translates to CASSRGTPGNTIYF.

The sample holds many counts of this clonotype. The chain employs TRBV28 and TRBJ1-3, with TRBD1 matching over 9 bases. Looked up from germline, CDR1 is MDHEN and CDR2 is SYDVKM. Trimming at V came to 3 bases and at J to 0 bases, leaving 6 bases not matched to a gene. CDR3 length: 17 amino acids. The DNA for the CDR3 is TGTGCCAGCAGTTTTGGGGACAGGGCCCTCTCTGGAAACACCATATATTTT. Protein sequence: CASSFGDRALSGNTIYF.

Many counts were recorded for this clonotype. The chain couples TRBV10-3 to TRBJ1-2; 10 nucleotides line up with TRBD1. V shed 1 base and J 3 bases; nucleotides not matched to a gene: 5. The germline gives CDR1 ENHRY, CDR2 SYGVKD. This CDR3 comprises 16 residues. As DNA, the CDR3 is TGTGCCATCAGTGAGTTGGGGACAGGGGAGGACTATGGCTACACCTTC. Protein product: CAISELGTGEDYGYTF.

In this sample, this clonotype turned up many times. The chain joins TRBV24-1 to TRBJ1-1, with D possibly TRBD1 on 6 matching bases. The germline V gene has CDR1 KGHDR and CDR2 SFDVKD. This CDR3 is 13 amino acids long. Trimming left V 3 bases short and J 4 bases short, with 8 bases between. The CDR3 here is CATSDGQLTEAFF. In nucleotides, the CDR3 is TGTGCCACCAGTGATGGACAGCTCACTGAAGCTTTCTTT.

This clonotype was recorded once. The chain combines TRBV15 with TRBJ1-4; tentatively, D is TRBD1 (6 bases). Trimming left V 0 bases short and J 10 bases short, with 12 bases between. CDR3 size: 14 residues. Germline loops: CDR1 LNHNV, CDR2 YYDKDF (reference sequence). CDR3 in amino acids: CATSRDGGFGKLFF. CDR3 in DNA: TGTGCCACCAGCAGAGATGGGGGCTTCGGAAAACTGTTTTTT.

This clonotype showed up just a few times. The chain joins TRBV6-1 to TRBJ2-2; no definite D call. Per the germline V gene, CDR1 is MNHNS and CDR2 is SASEGT. This CDR3 region has 20 residues. V lost 6 bases and J 0 bases, leaving 26 bases between the germline ends. The CDR3, as DNA: TGTGCCAGCAGGAGTCTCCCACGCAGAAACACACATGCGAACACCGGGGAGCTGTTTTTT. As protein: CASRSLPRRNTHANTGELFF.

The chain joins TRBV19 to TRBJ1-5; 11 positions match TRBD1. CDR1 is LNHDA, CDR2 SQIVND, per germline (reference sequence). This CDR3 has 17 amino acids. Trimming took 5 bases from V and 1 from J; bases not matched to a gene: 7. Here the CDR3 reads CASSLWTGGLSNQPQHF. CDR3 coding DNA: TGTGCCAGTAGTTTATGGACAGGGGGCTTAAGCAATCAGCCCCAGCATTTT.

This clonotype was counted at least ten times. The genes are TRBV7-9 and TRBJ2-7; tentative D call: TRBD1 (6 bases). V shed 3 bases and J shed 0 bases, with 15 bases lying between them. Germline V gives CDR1 SEHNR, CDR2 FQNEAQ (reference sequence). The CDR3 has 16 amino acids. The DNA for the CDR3 is TGTGCCAGCAGCTTTTCTCGGACAGCCAACTCCTACGAGCAGTACTTC. Translating gives CASSFSRTANSYEQYF.

This clonotype appeared many times. CDR3 sequence (DNA): TGTGCCAGCAGCCAAGAAGACGAGCAGTACTTC. It is translated as CASSQEDEQYF. The V and J genes are TRBV3-1 and TRBJ2-7, with unresolved D. The CDR3 spans 11 residues. Trimming took 0 bases from V and 5 from J, leaving 2 bases between them. Germline CDR1 and CDR2: LGHDT and YNNKEL (reference sequence).

Details on this clonotype: At one boundary the junction diverges from the germline segment, which might be a read error. This chain joins TRBV27 and TRBJ2-7; D unclear. CDR3 length: 15 amino acids. Germline-derived CDR1 and CDR2 are MNHEY and SMNVEV (reference sequence). The CDR3 DNA sequence: TGTGCCAGCTGTTTTACTTCGCATGGGGTGTACGAGCAGTACTTC. Its translation is CASCFTSHGVYEQYF.

V gene TRBV6-5 combines with J gene TRBJ2-2; 9 positions match TRBD2. The CDR3 has 16 amino acids. Germline V gene data show CDR1 as MNHEY and CDR2 as SVGAGI. Trimming removed 2 bases from V and 7 bases from J; junction bases left unmatched: 8. The CDR3 protein is CASSYQYSGSHGELFF. CDR3 DNA sequence: TGTGCCAGCAGTTACCAGTATAGCGGGAGTCACGGGGAGCTGTTTTTT.

This clonotype came up a few times. The gene calls are TRBV3-1 and TRBJ1-2; no clear D gene. V was shortened by 1 base and J by 14 bases, with 14 bases between the two germline ends. The CDR3 length is 12 residues. From germline, CDR1 is LGHDT and CDR2 YNNKEL (reference sequence). DNA for the CDR3: TGTGCCAGCAGCCAAGGAATTATAGGGAGGACCTTC. Translation: CASSQGIIGRTF.

This clonotype was seen a few times. The V call is TRBV11-3, the J call TRBJ2-4, with D possibly being TRBD1 or TRBD2 (6 bases each). With 2 bases removed from V and 0 bases from J, the gap between germline ends came to 32 bases. The germline gives CDR1 SGHNT, CDR2 YENEEA. The CDR3 totals 23 residues. The CDR3 bases are TGTGCCAGCAGCTTACCGGGACTGGGACGGACAGTGTGGCAGGAGATAGCCAAAAACATTCAGTACTTC. It yields the protein CASSLPGLGRTVWQEIAKNIQYF.

This clonotype showed up many times. V is TRBV30 and J is TRBJ1-5; 9 bases are shared with TRBD1. CDR3 length: 14 residues. V trimming: 4 bases; J trimming: 5 bases; junction bases outside the gene matches: 6. The germline V gene has CDR1 GTSNPN and CDR2 SVGIG (reference sequence). In nucleotides, the CDR3 is TGTGCCTGGACTTCGGGACAGGGAGATCAGCCCCAGCATTTT. It specifies CAWTSGQGDQPQHF.

V is TRBV20-1 and J is TRBJ2-5; 7 bases align to TRBD2. The germline gives CDR1 DFQATT, CDR2 SNEGSKA (reference sequence). This CDR3 region has 10 residues. Germline trimming cut 8 bases from V and 5 bases from J; bases unmatched to any gene: 2. The CDR3 DNA sequence: TGCAGTAGCGGGACGGAGACCCAGTACTTC. The encoded protein is CSSGTETQYF.

There are a few counts of this clonotype. The V and J genes are TRBV5-6 and TRBJ2-7; TRBD2 matches 11 bases. Germline trimming cut 4 bases from V and 2 bases from J; bases unmatched to any gene: 8. This CDR3 has 16 amino acids. Per the germline V gene, CDR1 is SGHDT and CDR2 is YYEEEE. The CDR3 sequence is CASSAGLAEITYEQYF. The CDR3 DNA follows: TGTGCCAGCAGCGCGGGACTAGCGGAGATCACCTACGAGCAGTACTTC.

This clonotype was counted at least ten times. The V and J genes are TRBV6-5 and TRBJ1-1; D is possibly TRBD1 (5 bases). The CDR3 runs to 15 residues. Trimming took off 0 bases at V and 2 bases at J, with 10 bases between the two ends. Germline lookup yields CDR1 MNHEY and CDR2 SVGAGI. The CDR3 protein is CASSYSGASNTEAFF. The DNA of the CDR3 is TGTGCCAGCAGTTACTCAGGGGCTAGTAACACTGAAGCTTTCTTT.

This chain links TRBV7-9 with TRBJ2-1, with 7 bases aligning to TRBD2. The CDR3 covers 12 residues. J gave up 11 bases and V 2 bases, and 3 bases lay outside the gene matches. In germline, CDR1 is SEHNR, CDR2 FQNEAQ (reference sequence). The CDR3 is CASSLSGNKQFF. In DNA form, the CDR3 reads TGTGCCAGCAGCTTAAGCGGGAATAAGCAGTTCTTC. Full variable domain (remainder filled in from reference TRBV7-9 and TRBJ2-1): DTGVSQNPRHKITKRGQNVTFRCDPISEHNRLYWYRQTLGQGPEFLTYFQNEAQLEKSRLLSDRFSAERPKGSFSTLEIQRTEQGDSAMYLCASSLSGNKQFFGPGTRLTVL.

At least ten counts were recorded for this clonotype. The J gene is TRBJ2-7, the V gene TRBV20-1; 11 positions agree with TRBD1. Per germline, CDR1 DFQATT and CDR2 SNEGSKA (reference sequence). CDR3 length: 14 residues. With 5 bases clipped from V and 6 bases from J, the junction kept 9 bases outside the gene matches. DNA of the CDR3: TGCAGTGCTCCACCCAGGACAGGGGGCTCCGAGCAGTACTTC. This gives the protein CSAPPRTGGSEQYF.

Ten or more counts support this clonotype. This chain uses TRBV6-5 with TRBJ2-7, with D tentatively TRBD1 (6 bases). Germline CDR1 MNHEY, CDR2 SVGAGI. Trimming shortened V by 6 bases and J by 4 bases, and 16 bases separated the two germline ends. There are 14 residues in the CDR3. CDR3 amino acids: CASSYLGQIYEQYF. CDR3 in DNA: TGTGCCAGCAGCTACCTTGGACAGATATACGAGCAGTACTTC.

For this clonotype: One end of the junction does not line up with germline, which may come from a read error. This chain uses TRBV7-9 with TRBJ2-3; TRBD2 matches at 15 bases. CDR1 and CDR2 from the germline V gene are SEHNR and FQNEAQ (reference sequence). The CDR3 has 23 residues. The CDR3 spells CVSSSGLAGGPGWVVVGTDTQYF. CDR3 nucleotide sequence: TGTGTCAGCAGCTCGGGACTAGCGGGAGGCCCCGGGTGGGTAGTGGTCGGAACAGATACGCAGTATTTT. Together with reference TRBV7-9 and TRBJ2-3, the CDR3 gives the full variable domain: DTGVSQNPRHKITKRGQNVTFRCDPISEHNRLYWYRQTLGQGPEFLTYFQNEAQLEKSRLLSDRFSAERPKGSFSTLEIQRTEQGDSAMYLCVSSSGLAGGPGWVVVGTDTQYFGPGTRLTVL.